A selection of T cell receptor beta chains follows, all from one sample in a study of CXCR3-negative and CXCR3-positive naive CD8 T cells. TCRdb reprocessed the 5' RACE reads, keeping one entry per CDR3 protein, no DNA. The table lists 130,000 or so distinct CDR3 sequences. Sequencing input: naive CXCR3+ CD8+ T cells from blood. The receptors were sampled from a human donor in good health. Some clones in this sample may be carry-over from other donors' samples. Both conserved end residues are part of each CDR3.

CDR3aa,v_gene,j_gene
CASSQTSGGTDTQYF,TRBV5-1,TRBJ2-3
CSVMGWTGELFF,TRBV29-1,TRBJ2-2
CASSLVVTNQPQHF,TRBV28,TRBJ1-5
CASRTGGSSYEQYF,TRBV28,TRBJ2-7
CASKQGAPNEQFF,TRBV11-2,TRBJ2-1
CSVGSSSYNEQFF,TRBV29-1,TRBJ2-1
CAWSQPGLNYEQYF,TRBV30,TRBJ2-7
CASSLSSGGEYTLRTDTQYF,TRBV5-1,TRBJ2-3
CASSLSSGQSPQYF,TRBV27,TRBJ2-7
CASSPGTGGYEQYF,TRBV18,TRBJ2-7
CASSKTGTGLLEAFF,TRBV19,TRBJ1-1
CASSPLPPAEQYF,TRBV25-1,TRBJ2-7
CSVDPGLADPALSYEQYF,TRBV29-1,TRBJ2-7
CASSPPGLAGYEQYF,TRBV3-1,TRBJ2-7
CSAGGAGEKLFF,TRBV29-1,TRBJ1-4
CASSVASGNIYNEQFF,TRBV9,TRBJ2-1
CASSLAADEQFF,TRBV7-9,TRBJ2-1
CASSQAQSMNTEAFF,TRBV4-1,TRBJ1-1
CASSDGLAVNEQFF,TRBV6-4,TRBJ2-1
CSARVYGSTDTQYF,TRBV20-1,TRBJ2-3
CSVEAKEGQPQHF,TRBV29-1,TRBJ1-5
CASSARSGGAPRLFPTDTQYF,TRBV7-8,TRBJ2-3
CASSEGLGDNEQFF,TRBV2,TRBJ2-1
CASSFRDRGPSSYEQYF,TRBV28,TRBJ2-7
CASSLAGLALETQYF,TRBV5-6,TRBJ2-5
CASSPLRDLTGELFF,TRBV12-3/TRBV12-4,TRBJ2-2
CASSLEDRDYEQYF,TRBV7-6,TRBJ2-7
CASSTVRPSDEQFF,TRBV27,TRBJ2-1
CASGQGQGGYEQYF,TRBV5-1,TRBJ2-7
CASSAGYSYNEQFF,TRBV13,TRBJ2-1
CRVESWVDLLREFF,TRBV29-1,TRBJ2-1
CASSLATGTGQETQYF,TRBV7-8,TRBJ2-5
CASSPQGSDTEAFF,TRBV6-6,TRBJ1-1
CASSQKVVTSLYEQYF,TRBV3-1,TRBJ2-7
CASGRELAKNIQYF,TRBV2,TRBJ2-4
CASRRSGRVTDTQYF,TRBV27,TRBJ2-3
CASRSDMGTQYF,TRBV11-2,TRBJ2-3
CASTGDRDTDTQYF,TRBV12-3/TRBV12-4,TRBJ2-3
CASSQELLGRPSYEQYF,TRBV3-1,TRBJ2-7
CASSDLGDNEQFF,TRBV2,TRBJ2-1
CASSYWAGAYEQYF,TRBV6-5,TRBJ2-7
CSARDSSGYDTEAFF,TRBV20-1,TRBJ1-1
CASMDSLSTDTQYF,TRBV6-6,TRBJ2-3
CASHTKPLSIF,TRBV3-2,TRBJ2-1
CASSYGRMRFLRTEQFF,TRBV6-5,TRBJ2-1
CSARDRGYEQYF,TRBV20-1,TRBJ2-7
CASSLLKISGTTPYDEQFF,TRBV27,TRBJ2-1
CASSFFGTETSTDTQYF,TRBV6-6,TRBJ2-3
CSVGEFYEQYF,TRBV29-1,TRBJ2-7
CASSQSTGGSYNSPLHF,TRBV4-3,TRBJ1-6
CASSQSKNRGRGETQYF,TRBV4-3,TRBJ2-5
CASRRAAEAFF,TRBV7-9,TRBJ1-1
CSVVGQGAVGYTF,TRBV29-1,TRBJ1-2
CASSLPHLGIAYPTDTQYF,TRBV7-9,TRBJ2-3
CASSPLAASTDTQYF,TRBV7-8,TRBJ2-3